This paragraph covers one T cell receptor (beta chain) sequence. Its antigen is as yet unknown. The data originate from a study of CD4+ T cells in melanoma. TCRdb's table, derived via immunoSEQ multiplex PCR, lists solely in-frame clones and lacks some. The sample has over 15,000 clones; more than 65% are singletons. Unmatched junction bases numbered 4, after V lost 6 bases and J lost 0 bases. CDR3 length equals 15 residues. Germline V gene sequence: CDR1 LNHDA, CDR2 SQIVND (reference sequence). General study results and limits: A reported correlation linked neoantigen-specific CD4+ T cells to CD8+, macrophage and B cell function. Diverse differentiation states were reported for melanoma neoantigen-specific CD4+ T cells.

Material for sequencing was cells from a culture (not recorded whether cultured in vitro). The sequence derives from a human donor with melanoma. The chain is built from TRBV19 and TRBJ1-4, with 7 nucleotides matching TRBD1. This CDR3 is CASSDRDATNEKLFF. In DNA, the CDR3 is TGTGCCAGTAGCGACAGGGATGCAACTAATGAAAAACTGTTTTTT.